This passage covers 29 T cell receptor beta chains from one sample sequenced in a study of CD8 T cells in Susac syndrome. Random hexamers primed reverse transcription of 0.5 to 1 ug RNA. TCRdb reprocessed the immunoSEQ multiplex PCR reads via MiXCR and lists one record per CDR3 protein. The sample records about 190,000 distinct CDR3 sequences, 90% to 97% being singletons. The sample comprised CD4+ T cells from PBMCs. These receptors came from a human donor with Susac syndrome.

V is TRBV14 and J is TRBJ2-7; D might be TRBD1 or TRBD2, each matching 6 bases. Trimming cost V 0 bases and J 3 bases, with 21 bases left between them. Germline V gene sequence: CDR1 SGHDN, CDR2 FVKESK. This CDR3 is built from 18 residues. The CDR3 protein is CASSQDPFTGRFDYEQYF. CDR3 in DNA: TGTGCCAGCAGCCAAGATCCCTTTACAGGGAGGTTCGACTACGAGCAGTACTTC. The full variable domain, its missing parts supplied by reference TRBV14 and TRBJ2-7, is EAGVTQFPSHSVIEKGQTVTLRCDPISGHDNLYWYRRVMGKEIKFLLHFVKESKQDESGMPNNRFLAERTGGTYSTLKVQPAELEDSGVYFCASSQDPFTGRFDYEQYFGPGTRLTVT.

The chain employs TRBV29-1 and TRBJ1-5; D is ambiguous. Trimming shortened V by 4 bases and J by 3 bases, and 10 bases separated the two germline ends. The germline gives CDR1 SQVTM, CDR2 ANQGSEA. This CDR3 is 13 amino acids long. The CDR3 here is CSVGQAYNQPQHF. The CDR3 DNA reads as TGCAGCGTTGGCCAAGCCTACAATCAGCCCCAGCATTTT.

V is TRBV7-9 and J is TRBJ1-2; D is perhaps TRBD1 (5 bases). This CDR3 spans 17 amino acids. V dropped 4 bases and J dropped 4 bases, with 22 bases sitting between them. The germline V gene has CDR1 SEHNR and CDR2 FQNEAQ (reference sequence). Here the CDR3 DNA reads TGTGCCAGCAGCTCGGGGCATGAGACGACGTGGGGCTATGGCTACACCTTC. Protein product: CASSSGHETTWGYGYTF.

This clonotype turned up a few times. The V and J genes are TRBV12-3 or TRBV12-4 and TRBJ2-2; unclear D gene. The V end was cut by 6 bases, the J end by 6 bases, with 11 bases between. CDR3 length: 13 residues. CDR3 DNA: TGTGCCAGCAGCCAGGCTGGGGCCGGGGAGCTGTTTTTT. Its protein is CASSQAGAGELFF.

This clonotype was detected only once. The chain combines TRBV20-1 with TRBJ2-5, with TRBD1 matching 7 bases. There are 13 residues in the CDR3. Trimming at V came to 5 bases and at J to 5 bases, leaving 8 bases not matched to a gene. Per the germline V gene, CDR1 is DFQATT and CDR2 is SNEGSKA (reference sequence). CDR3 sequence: CSARGQDRETQYF. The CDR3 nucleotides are TGCAGTGCTCGCGGACAGGATAGGGAGACCCAGTACTTC.

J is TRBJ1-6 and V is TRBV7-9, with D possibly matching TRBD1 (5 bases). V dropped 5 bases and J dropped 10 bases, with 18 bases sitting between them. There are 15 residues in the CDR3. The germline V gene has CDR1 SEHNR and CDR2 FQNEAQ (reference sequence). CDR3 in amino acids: CASSPPGGDGSPLHF. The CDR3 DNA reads TGTGCCAGCAGCCCCCCCGGGGGGGATGGGTCACCCCTCCACTTT.

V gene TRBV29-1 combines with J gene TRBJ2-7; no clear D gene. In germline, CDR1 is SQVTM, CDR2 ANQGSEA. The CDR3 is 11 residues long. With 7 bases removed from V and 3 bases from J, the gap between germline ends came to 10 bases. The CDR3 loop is CSAKGFYEQYF. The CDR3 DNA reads TGCAGCGCCAAGGGCTTCTACGAGCAGTACTTC.

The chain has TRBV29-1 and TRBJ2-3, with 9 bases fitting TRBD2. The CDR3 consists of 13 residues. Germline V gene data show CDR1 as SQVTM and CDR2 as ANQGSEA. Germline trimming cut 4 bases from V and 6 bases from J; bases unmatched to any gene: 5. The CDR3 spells CSVVGGGVDTQYF. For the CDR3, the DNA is TGCAGCGTTGTAGGCGGGGGGGTGGATACGCAGTATTTT.

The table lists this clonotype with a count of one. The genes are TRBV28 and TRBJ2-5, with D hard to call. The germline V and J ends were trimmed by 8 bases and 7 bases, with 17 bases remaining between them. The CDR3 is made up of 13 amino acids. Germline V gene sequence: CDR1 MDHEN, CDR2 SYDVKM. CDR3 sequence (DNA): TGTGCCAGCCTACACACTTCACTCGGGACCCAGTACTTC. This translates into CASLHTSLGTQYF.

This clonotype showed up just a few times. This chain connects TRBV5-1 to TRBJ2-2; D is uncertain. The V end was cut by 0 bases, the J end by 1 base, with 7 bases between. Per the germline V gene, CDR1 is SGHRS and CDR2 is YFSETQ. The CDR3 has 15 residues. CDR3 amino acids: CASSLAQVNTGELFF. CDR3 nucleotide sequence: TGCGCCAGCAGCTTGGCTCAGGTGAACACCGGGGAGCTGTTTTTT. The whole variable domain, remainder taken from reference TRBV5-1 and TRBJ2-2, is KAGVTQTPRYLIKTRGQQVTLSCSPISGHRSVSWYQQTPGQGLQFLFEYFSETQRNKGNFPGRFSGRQFSNSRSEMNVSTLELGDSALYLCASSLAQVNTGELFFGEGSRLTVL.

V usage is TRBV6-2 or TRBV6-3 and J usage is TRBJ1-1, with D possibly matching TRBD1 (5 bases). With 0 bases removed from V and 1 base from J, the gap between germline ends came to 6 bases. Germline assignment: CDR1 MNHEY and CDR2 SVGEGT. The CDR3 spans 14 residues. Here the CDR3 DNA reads TGTGCCAGCAGTTACTCGAGGGGGAACACTGAAGCTTTCTTT. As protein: CASSYSRGNTEAFF.

The CDR3 DNA is TGTGCCAGCAGCCAGACAGGGGGAAATAAAGATGAGCCCCAGCATTTT. Protein product: CASSQTGGNKDEPQHF. The chain has TRBV5-4 and TRBJ1-5; 9 bases agree with TRBD1. The germline CDR1 and CDR2 sequences are SGHNT and YYREEE (reference sequence). The CDR3 runs to 16 residues. V lost 4 bases, J lost 8 bases, and 13 bases stayed unmatched.

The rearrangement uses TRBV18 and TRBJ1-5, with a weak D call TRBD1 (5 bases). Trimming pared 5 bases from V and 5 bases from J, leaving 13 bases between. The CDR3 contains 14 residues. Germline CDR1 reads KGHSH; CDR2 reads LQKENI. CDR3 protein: CASSSGMGDQPQHF. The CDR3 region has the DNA TGTGCCAGCTCATCGGGGATGGGGGATCAGCCCCAGCATTTT. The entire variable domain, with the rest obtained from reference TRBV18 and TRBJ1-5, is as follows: NAGVMQNPRHLVRRRGQEARLRCSPMKGHSHVYWYRQLPEEGLKFMVYLQKENIIDESGMPKERFSAEFPKEGPSILRIQQVVRGDSAAYFCASSSGMGDQPQHFGDGTRLSIL.

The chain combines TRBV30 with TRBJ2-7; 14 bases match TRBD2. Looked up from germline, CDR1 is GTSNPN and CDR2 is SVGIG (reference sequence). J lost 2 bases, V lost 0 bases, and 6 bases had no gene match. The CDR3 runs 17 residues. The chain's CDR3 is CAWSVSQTSGGAYEQYF. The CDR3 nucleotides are TGTGCCTGGAGTGTAAGTCAGACTAGCGGGGGGGCCTACGAGCAGTACTTC.

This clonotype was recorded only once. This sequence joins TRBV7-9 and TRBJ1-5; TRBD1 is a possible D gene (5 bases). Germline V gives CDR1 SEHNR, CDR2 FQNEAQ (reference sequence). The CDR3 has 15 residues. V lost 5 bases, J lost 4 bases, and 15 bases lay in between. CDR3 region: CASSQMGGRNQPQHF. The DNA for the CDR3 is TGTGCCAGCAGCCAAATGGGGGGACGAAATCAGCCCCAGCATTTT.

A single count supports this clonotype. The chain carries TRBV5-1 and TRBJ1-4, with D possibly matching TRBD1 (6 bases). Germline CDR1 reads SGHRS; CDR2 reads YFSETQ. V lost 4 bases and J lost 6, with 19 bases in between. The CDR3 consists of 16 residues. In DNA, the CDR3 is TGCGCCAGCAGCCCTTCAACAGGGAGAGGGGATGAAAAACTGTTTTTT. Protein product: CASSPSTGRGDEKLFF.

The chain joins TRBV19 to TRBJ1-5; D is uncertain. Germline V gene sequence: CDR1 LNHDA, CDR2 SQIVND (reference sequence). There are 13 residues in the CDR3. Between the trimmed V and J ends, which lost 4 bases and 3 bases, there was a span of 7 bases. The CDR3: CASSRVSNQPQHF. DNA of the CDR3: TGTGCCAGTAGTAGGGTGTCCAATCAGCCCCAGCATTTT.

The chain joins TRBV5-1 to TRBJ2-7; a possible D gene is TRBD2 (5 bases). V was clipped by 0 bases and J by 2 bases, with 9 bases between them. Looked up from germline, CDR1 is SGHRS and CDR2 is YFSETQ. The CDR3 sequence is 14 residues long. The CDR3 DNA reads TGCGCCAGCAGCTTGGCCACGGGAACCTACGAGCAGTACTTC. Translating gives CASSLATGTYEQYF.

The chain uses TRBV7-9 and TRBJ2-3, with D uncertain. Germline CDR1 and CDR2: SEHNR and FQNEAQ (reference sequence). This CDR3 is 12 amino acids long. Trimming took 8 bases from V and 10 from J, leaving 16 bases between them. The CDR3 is CASSASGWAQYF. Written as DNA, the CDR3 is TGTGCCAGCTCAGCTTCCGGGTGGGCGCAGTATTTT.

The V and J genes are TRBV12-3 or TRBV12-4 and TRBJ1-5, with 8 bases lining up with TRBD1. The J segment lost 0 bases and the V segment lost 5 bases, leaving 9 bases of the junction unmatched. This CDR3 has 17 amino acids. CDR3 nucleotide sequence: TGTGCCAGCAGTCATGGACAGGGAAGACTTAGCAATCAGCCCCAGCATTTT. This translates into CASSHGQGRLSNQPQHF.

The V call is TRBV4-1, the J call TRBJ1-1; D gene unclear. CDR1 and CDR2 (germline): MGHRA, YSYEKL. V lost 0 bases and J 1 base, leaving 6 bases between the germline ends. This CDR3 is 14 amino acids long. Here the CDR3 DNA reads TGCGCCAGCAGCCAAGAGGGATGGAACACTGAAGCTTTCTTT. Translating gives CASSQEGWNTEAFF.

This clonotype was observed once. The CDR3 coding sequence is TGTGCCACCAGCAGACTGATGTCCTACAATGAGCAGTTCTTC. Its translation is CATSRLMSYNEQFF. J is TRBJ2-1 and V is TRBV15; unclear D gene. CDR3 length: 14 residues. V lost 2 bases and J lost 1, with 6 bases in between. Per germline, CDR1 LNHNV and CDR2 YYDKDF (reference sequence).

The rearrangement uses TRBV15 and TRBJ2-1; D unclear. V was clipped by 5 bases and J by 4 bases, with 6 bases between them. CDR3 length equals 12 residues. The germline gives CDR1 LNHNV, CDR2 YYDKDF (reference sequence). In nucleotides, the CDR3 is TGTGCCACCAGCGGGGTATACAATGAGCAGTTCTTC. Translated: CATSGVYNEQFF.

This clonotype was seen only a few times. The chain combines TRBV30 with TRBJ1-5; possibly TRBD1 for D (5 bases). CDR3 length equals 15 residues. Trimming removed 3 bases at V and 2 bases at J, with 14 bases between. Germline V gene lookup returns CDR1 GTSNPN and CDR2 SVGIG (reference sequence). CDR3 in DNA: TGTGCCTGGAGGGCTCCCCTAGGGGGCAATCAGCCCCAGCATTTT. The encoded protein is CAWRAPLGGNQPQHF.

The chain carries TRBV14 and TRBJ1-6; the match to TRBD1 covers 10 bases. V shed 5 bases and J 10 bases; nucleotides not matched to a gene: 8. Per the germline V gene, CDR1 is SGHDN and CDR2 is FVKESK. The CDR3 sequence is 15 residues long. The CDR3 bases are TGTGCCAGCAGCGCAGGACAGGGGGTGTACTCACCCCTCCACTTT. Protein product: CASSAGQGVYSPLHF.

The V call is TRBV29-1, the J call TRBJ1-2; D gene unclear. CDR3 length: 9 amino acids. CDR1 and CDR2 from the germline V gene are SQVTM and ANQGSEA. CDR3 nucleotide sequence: TGCAAGGACTTGTATGGCTACACCTTC. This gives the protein CKDLYGYTF.

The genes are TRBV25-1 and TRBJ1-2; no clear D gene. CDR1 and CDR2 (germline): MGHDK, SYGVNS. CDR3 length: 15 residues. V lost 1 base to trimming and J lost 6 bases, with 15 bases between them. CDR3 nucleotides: TGTGCCAGCAGTGAATCCCGGGTGAGGGAAGATGGCTACACCTTC. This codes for CASSESRVREDGYTF.

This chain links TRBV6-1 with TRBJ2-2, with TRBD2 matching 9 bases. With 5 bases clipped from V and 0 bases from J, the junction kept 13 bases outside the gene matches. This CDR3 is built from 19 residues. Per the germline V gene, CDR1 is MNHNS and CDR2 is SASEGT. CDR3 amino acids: CASSPPKGGLATNTGELFF. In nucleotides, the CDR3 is TGTGCCAGCAGTCCACCTAAGGGAGGACTAGCGACGAACACCGGGGAGCTGTTTTTT.

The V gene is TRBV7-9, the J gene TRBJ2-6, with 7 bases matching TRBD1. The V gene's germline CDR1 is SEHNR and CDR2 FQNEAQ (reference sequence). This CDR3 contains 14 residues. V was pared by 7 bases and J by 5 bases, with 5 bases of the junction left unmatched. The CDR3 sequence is CASTEGARANVLTF. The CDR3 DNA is TGTGCCAGCACCGAGGGGGCGCGGGCCAACGTCCTGACTTTC.